One and the same sample provided the 13 T cell receptor beta chains below, sequenced in a study of blood T cell repertoires in COVID-19. The data were produced by immunoSEQ multiplex PCR, yet TCRdb's version contains in-frame clones alone and is incomplete. Among fewer than 250,000 clones listed, roughly 90% were seen once. The sample comprised peripheral blood. These receptor sequences come from a woman between 40 and 55 years old who had recovered from COVID-19.

This sequence joins TRBV18 and TRBJ2-6; no clear D gene. Trimming took off 3 bases at V and 2 bases at J, with 5 bases between the two ends. The CDR3 covers 14 residues. CDR1 is KGHSH and CDR2 is LQKENI in the germline V gene. DNA for the CDR3: TGTGCCAGCTCACCCCCAACTGGGGCCAACGTCCTGACTTTC. Its protein is CASSPPTGANVLTF.

The genes are TRBV6-2 or TRBV6-3 and TRBJ2-1; 7 bases line up with TRBD1. The V gene end was trimmed by 6 bases and the J gene end by 4 bases; junction bases not matched to a gene: 9. The length of the CDR3 is 15 residues. In germline, CDR1 is MNHEY, CDR2 SVGEGT. The CDR3 reads CASSNTGTVYNEQFF. Written as DNA, the CDR3 is TGTGCCAGCAGCAACACCGGGACAGTTTACAATGAGCAGTTCTTC.

The chain couples TRBV2 to TRBJ2-3, with a tentative D call TRBD2 (6 bases). The CDR3 consists of 14 residues. CDR1 SNHLY and CDR2 FYNNEI come from the germline V gene. V lost 3 bases to trimming and J lost 9 bases, with 16 bases between them. CDR3 amino acids: CASSEMTGGLTQYF. In DNA, the CDR3 is TGTGCCAGCAGTGAGATGACTGGAGGGCTAACGCAGTATTTT.

This chain uses TRBV6-5 with TRBJ1-2; D not resolved. V lost 7 bases and J lost 4, with 19 bases in between. CDR1 and CDR2 from the germline V gene are MNHEY and SVGAGI. The CDR3 spans 15 residues. CDR3 loop: CASKTLGETTYGYTF. CDR3 in DNA: TGTGCCAGCAAGACCCTAGGAGAAACTACCTATGGCTACACCTTC.

J is TRBJ1-3 and V is TRBV7-6; 10 bases are a match to TRBD1. CDR3 length: 17 residues. CDR1 and CDR2 (germline): SGHVS, FNYEAQ. V was pared by 2 bases and J by 0 bases, with 4 bases of the junction left unmatched. In DNA, the CDR3 is TGTGCCAGCAGCTTACGGGACAGGGGAATCTCTGGAAACACCATATATTTT. It encodes CASSLRDRGISGNTIYF.

The J gene is TRBJ2-2, the V gene TRBV4-1; D ambiguous. Germline V gives CDR1 MGHRA, CDR2 YSYEKL. V shed 1 base and J shed 0 bases, with 12 bases lying between them. This CDR3 contains 17 residues. CDR3 DNA sequence: TGCGCCAGCAGCCAAGGTGCCACAACCTCGAACACCGGGGAGCTGTTTTTT. Protein sequence: CASSQGATTSNTGELFF.

The chain links TRBV6-6 to TRBJ2-1; a weak D match, TRBD2 (5 bases). V lost 2 bases and J lost 0, with 5 bases in between. The length of the CDR3 is 14 residues. Germline-derived CDR1 and CDR2 are MNHNY and SVGAGI (reference sequence). The chain's CDR3 is CASSYGSSYNEQFF. CDR3 nucleotide sequence: TGTGCCAGCAGTTACGGGAGCTCCTACAATGAGCAGTTCTTC.

The chain is built from TRBV11-3 and TRBJ2-1, with D perhaps TRBD1 (6 bases). The germline V and J ends were trimmed by 4 bases and 2 bases, with 9 bases remaining between them. The length of the CDR3 is 14 residues. Germline CDR1 and CDR2: SGHNT and YENEEA. CDR3: CASSSRGPYNEQFF. CDR3 nucleotides: TGTGCCAGCAGCTCCAGGGGCCCCTACAATGAGCAGTTCTTC.

V usage is TRBV11-2 and J usage is TRBJ1-6, with 7 positions matching TRBD1. Per germline, CDR1 SGHAT and CDR2 FQNNGV. With 1 base clipped from V and 11 bases from J, the junction kept 2 bases outside the gene matches. This CDR3 has 13 residues. DNA for the CDR3: TGTGCCAGCAGCTTAGGGGACAGTACACCCCTCCACTTT. It specifies CASSLGDSTPLHF.

The chain uses TRBV7-9 and TRBJ1-1, with TRBD1 matching 8 bases. After removal of 3 bases from V and 10 bases from J, the junction contained 10 bases not matched to a gene. This CDR3 comprises 14 residues. The V gene's germline CDR1 is SEHNR and CDR2 FQNEAQ (reference sequence). Here the CDR3 reads CASSFLDWTGTAFF. CDR3 bases: TGTGCCAGCAGCTTCCTAGACTGGACAGGGACAGCTTTCTTT.

J is TRBJ2-3 and V is TRBV2, with 14 bases identical to TRBD2. Germline values: CDR1 SNHLY, CDR2 FYNNEI. J was trimmed by 3 bases and V by 8 bases; bases with no gene match: 4. The length of the CDR3 is 15 residues. The CDR3 DNA sequence: TGTGCCAGCCAGGGGACTAGCGGGGGTACAGATACGCAGTATTTT. Encoded protein: CASQGTSGGTDTQYF.

V and J are TRBV3-1 (or the pseudogene TRBV3-2) and TRBJ2-7; 8 bases line up with TRBD2. V lost 4 bases and J lost 1; bases outside the gene matches: 3. Germline assignment: CDR1 LGHDT and CDR2 YNNKEL (reference sequence). The CDR3 sequence is 14 residues long. CDR3 sequence reads: CASSPREESYEQYF. The CDR3 DNA follows: TGTGCCAGCAGCCCGCGGGAGGAGTCCTACGAGCAGTACTTC.

The chain links TRBV10-3 to TRBJ2-1; 8 bases line up with TRBD1. The CDR3 totals 14 residues. Germline V gives CDR1 ENHRY, CDR2 SYGVKD. J gave up 7 bases and V 8 bases, and 10 bases lay outside the gene matches. This CDR3 reads CAIRQGARGNEQFF. The CDR3 DNA reads as TGTGCCATCCGTCAGGGGGCGCGGGGAAATGAGCAGTTCTTC.